These 26 T cell receptor beta chains were sequenced from one sample in a study of blood T cell repertoires in COVID-19. TCRdb's table, derived via immunoSEQ multiplex PCR, lists solely in-frame clones and lacks some. The sample yields 250,000 to 300,000 clones, roughly nine tenths seen once. Sequencing used peripheral blood. Every receptor here comes from a man aged 18-30 years with active or convalescent COVID-19.

This sequence joins TRBV30 and TRBJ2-3, with no clear D. The V and J ends lost 2 bases and 2 bases respectively, with 20 bases between them. From germline, CDR1 is GTSNPN and CDR2 SVGIG (reference sequence). The CDR3 is 17 amino acids. CDR3 coding DNA: TGTGCCTGGAGTCCACCGATGTTCTCAGTGGTCACAGATACGCAGTATTTT. Protein sequence: CAWSPPMFSVVTDTQYF. Supplemented by reference TRBV30 and TRBJ2-3, the full variable domain reads SQTIHQWPATLVQPVGSPLSLECTVEGTSNPNLYWYRQAAGRGLQLLFYSVGIGQISSEVPQNLSASRPQDRQFILSSKKLLLSDSGFYLCAWSPPMFSVVTDTQYFGPGTRLTVL.

The genes are TRBV3-1 (or the pseudogene TRBV3-2) and TRBJ2-7, with 14 bases that match TRBD2. CDR1 and CDR2 (germline): LGHDT, YNNKEL (reference sequence). The CDR3 has 14 amino acids. J was trimmed by 6 bases and V by 10 bases; bases with no gene match: 8. This CDR3 is CATGTSGSYAEQYF. CDR3 nucleotide sequence: TGTGCCACCGGGACTAGCGGGAGCTACGCCGAGCAGTACTTC.

This clone has only one observation. V usage is TRBV2 and J usage is TRBJ2-1; the match to TRBD2 covers 12 bases. V gave up 4 bases and J gave up 9 bases; unmatched junction bases: 4. CDR1 and CDR2 from the germline V gene are SNHLY and FYNNEI. CDR3 length equals 14 residues. DNA for the CDR3: TGTGCCAGCAGTGCTAGCGGGGGGGCGGGTGAGCAGTTCTTC. Its protein product is CASSASGGAGEQFF.

This chain uses TRBV5-1 with TRBJ2-7; 7 bases are shared with TRBD2. The germline V gene encodes CDR1 SGHRS and CDR2 YFSETQ. This CDR3 contains 16 residues. V shed 4 bases, J shed 7 bases, and the junction held 17 bases outside the gene matches. The CDR3: CASSPLGGRAGGEQYF. DNA for the CDR3: TGCGCCAGCAGCCCCCTTGGTGGGAGGGCCGGTGGAGAGCAGTACTTC.

V usage is TRBV27 and J usage is TRBJ2-2; TRBD2 matches 11 bases. The CDR3 loop spans 15 amino acids. Germline CDR1 and CDR2: MNHEY and SMNVEV (reference sequence). V lost 0 bases, J lost 6 bases, and 0 bases stayed unmatched. CDR3 region: CASSLSTSGAGELFF. The CDR3 bases are TGTGCCAGCAGTTTATCGACTAGCGGGGCCGGGGAGCTGTTTTTT.

The J gene is TRBJ2-2, the V gene TRBV10-3; 9 nucleotides match TRBD2. Germline lookup yields CDR1 ENHRY and CDR2 SYGVKD. With 7 bases clipped from V and 3 bases from J, the junction kept 3 bases outside the gene matches. This CDR3 spans 14 amino acids. The CDR3 protein is CAIKGLADTGELFF. In DNA form, the CDR3 reads TGTGCCATCAAGGGACTAGCCGACACCGGGGAGCTGTTTTTT.

CDR3 coding DNA: TGTGCCAGCAGTCAAGCGGGAGGGCCTGTCACCGGGGAGCTGTTTTTT. It specifies CASSQAGGPVTGELFF. The gene calls are TRBV13 and TRBJ2-2; the match to TRBD2 covers 10 bases. The germline CDR1 and CDR2 sequences are PRHDT and FYEKMQ (reference sequence). CDR3 length: 16 amino acids. V shed 6 bases, J shed 4 bases, and the junction held 8 bases outside the gene matches.

The chain recombines TRBV10-3 with TRBJ1-1; tentatively, D is TRBD1 (5 bases). Trimming cost V 11 bases and J 6 bases, with 16 bases left between them. Germline lookup yields CDR1 ENHRY and CDR2 SYGVKD. The CDR3 has 12 amino acids. The CDR3 coding sequence is TGTGCCGTGCGACCGGGGGAGGCTGAAGCTTTCTTT. Protein: CAVRPGEAEAFF.

CDR3: CASSDRTGAETQYF. The CDR3 DNA is TGTGCCAGCAGCGACCGGACAGGGGCGGAGACCCAGTACTTC. The genes are TRBV7-8 and TRBJ2-5; 9 nucleotides line up with TRBD1. After removal of 5 bases from V and 5 bases from J, the junction contained 6 bases not matched to a gene. Looked up from germline, CDR1 is SGHVS and CDR2 is FQNEAQ. The CDR3 loop spans 14 amino acids.

This rearrangement joins TRBV12-3 or TRBV12-4 to TRBJ1-5, with D unresolved. V was shortened by 7 bases and J by 5 bases, with 9 bases between the two germline ends. The CDR3 sequence is 12 residues long. CDR3 sequence: CASKRRDQPQHF. The CDR3 DNA reads TGTGCCAGCAAGAGGAGGGATCAGCCCCAGCATTTT.

The sample holds a few counts of this clone. The V call is TRBV4-2, the J call TRBJ1-1; TRBD1 might be the D (6 bases). V was pared by 2 bases and J by 5 bases, with 9 bases between. The length of the CDR3 is 13 residues. Per germline, CDR1 LGHNA and CDR2 YNFKEQ. CDR3 DNA sequence: TGTGCCAGCAGCCAACCGCAGGGGACTGAAGCTTTCTTT. The encoded protein is CASSQPQGTEAFF.

This chain joins TRBV11-3 and TRBJ2-7; D is possibly TRBD2 (5 bases). Looked up from germline, CDR1 is SGHNT and CDR2 is YENEEA. Trimming took 0 bases from V and 1 from J, leaving 10 bases between them. The length of the CDR3 is 15 residues. The DNA of the CDR3 is TGTGCCAGCAGCTTAGACGGGTCGGGATCCTACGAGCAGTACTTC. Its translation: CASSLDGSGSYEQYF.

The chain couples TRBV18 to TRBJ1-1; no definite D call. In germline, CDR1 is KGHSH, CDR2 LQKENI. This CDR3 has 14 residues. The V and J ends lost 3 bases and 1 base respectively, with 9 bases between them. CDR3 sequence: CASSPGNKNTEAFF. As DNA, the CDR3 is TGTGCCAGCTCACCCGGGAACAAGAACACTGAAGCTTTCTTT.

The chain recombines TRBV4-2 with TRBJ2-3; 7 bases align to TRBD2. Looked up from germline, CDR1 is LGHNA and CDR2 is YNFKEQ. The J segment lost 2 bases and the V segment lost 4 bases, leaving 12 bases of the junction unmatched. The CDR3 covers 17 residues. CDR3 nucleotide sequence: TGTGCCAGCAGCCCCACCCTGGGGGGACTACCCACAGATACGCAGTATTTT. Translation gives CASSPTLGGLPTDTQYF.

The V gene is TRBV21-1, the J gene TRBJ2-5; whether TRBD1, the table's D call, matches the DNA was not checked. TRBV21-1 is termed a pseudogene. The CDR3 loop spans 19 amino acids. CDR3 residues: CASSKDRVSGPGTQETQYF. The CDR3 DNA reads TGTGCCAGCAGCAAAGACAGGGTTTCGGGACCCGGAACGCAAGAGACCCAGTACTTC.

This chain links TRBV19 with TRBJ1-3, with D possibly TRBD1 on 6 matching bases. V lost 3 bases to trimming and J lost 4 bases, with 16 bases between them. The CDR3 length is 16 residues. The germline CDR1 and CDR2 sequences are LNHDA and SQIVND (reference sequence). In nucleotides, the CDR3 is TGTGCCAGTAGTATCTCAGGGGATCCGGAAGGAAACACCATATATTTT. Amino acid sequence: CASSISGDPEGNTIYF.

The chain links TRBV5-1 to TRBJ1-2, with 10 nucleotides matching TRBD1. Trimming at V came to 2 bases and at J to 7 bases, leaving 8 bases not matched to a gene. Germline V gene data show CDR1 as SGHRS and CDR2 as YFSETQ. This CDR3 comprises 15 residues. The DNA of the CDR3 is TGCGCCAGCAGCTTACCGGGACAGGGGATGGGTGGCTACACCTTC. As protein: CASSLPGQGMGGYTF.

The chain links TRBV5-6 to TRBJ2-1, with a weak D call TRBD1 (6 bases). V dropped 1 base and J dropped 7 bases, with 15 bases sitting between them. CDR3 size: 15 residues. CDR1 and CDR2 (germline): SGHDT, YYEEEE. CDR3 coding DNA: TGTGCCAGCAGCTTGTTTGCAGGGGCAAGTAATGAGCAGTTCTTC. It encodes CASSLFAGASNEQFF.

J is TRBJ1-2 and V is TRBV6-6; 8 bases fit TRBD1. The CDR3 length is 13 residues. Germline lookup yields CDR1 MNHNY and CDR2 SVGAGI (reference sequence). Trimming cost V 6 bases and J 4 bases; bases outside gene matches: 4. The CDR3 DNA is TGTGCCAGCAGACCAGGGGGCTTCTATGGCTACACCTTC. As protein: CASRPGGFYGYTF.

V usage is TRBV19 and J usage is TRBJ2-3; TRBD1 aligns across 8 bases. J lost 4 bases, V lost 5 bases, and 8 bases had no gene match. Germline assignment: CDR1 LNHDA and CDR2 SQIVND (reference sequence). The CDR3 is made up of 15 amino acids. The CDR3 region is CASSARTGNPDTQYF. CDR3 nucleotides: TGTGCCAGTAGTGCCAGGACAGGGAACCCAGATACGCAGTATTTT.

This rearrangement joins TRBV5-1 to TRBJ2-2, with a possible D match to TRBD2 (6 bases). The germline V gene has CDR1 SGHRS and CDR2 YFSETQ. V was trimmed by 4 bases and J by 4 bases, leaving 14 bases between them. This CDR3 has 15 amino acids. CDR3 in amino acids: CASSLRLDGTGELFF. The CDR3, as DNA: TGCGCCAGCAGCCTACGACTAGACGGCACCGGGGAGCTGTTTTTT. Complete variable domain (other parts from reference TRBV5-1 and TRBJ2-2): KAGVTQTPRYLIKTRGQQVTLSCSPISGHRSVSWYQQTPGQGLQFLFEYFSETQRNKGNFPGRFSGRQFSNSRSEMNVSTLELGDSALYLCASSLRLDGTGELFFGEGSRLTVL.

The chain carries TRBV28 and TRBJ2-3, with D hard to call. CDR1 and CDR2 from the germline V gene are MDHEN and SYDVKM. Trimming stripped 5 bases from V and 5 bases from J, with 17 bases between. The CDR3 is 15 amino acids. In DNA form, the CDR3 reads TGTGCCAGCAGTCACCTGAGCAAAACGAGAGATACGCAGTATTTT. Encoded protein: CASSHLSKTRDTQYF.

This chain uses TRBV6-2 or TRBV6-3 with TRBJ1-5; TRBD1 might be the D (5 bases). This CDR3 is 13 amino acids long. Germline CDR1 and CDR2: MNHEY and SVGEGT. The V end was cut by 2 bases, the J end by 7 bases, with 9 bases between. The CDR3 sequence: CASSYVGGQPQHF. CDR3 in DNA: TGTGCCAGCAGTTACGTGGGGGGGCAGCCCCAGCATTTT.

The chain recombines TRBV24-1 with TRBJ2-2; tentative D call: TRBD2 (6 bases). CDR3 length equals 13 residues. V lost 5 bases to trimming and J lost 7 bases, with 10 bases between them. CDR1 and CDR2 (germline): KGHDR, SFDVKD. The CDR3 DNA follows: TGTGCCACCAGTGCTCGGAGGGACGGGGAGCTGTTTTTT. It is translated as CATSARRDGELFF.

The chain uses TRBV7-2 and TRBJ2-3, with unresolved D. This CDR3 has 13 residues. V was cut by 5 bases and J by 0 bases, with 6 bases left in between. Per germline, CDR1 SGHTA and CDR2 FQGNSA. Here the CDR3 reads CASSTGSTDTQYF. Written as DNA, the CDR3 is TGTGCCAGCAGCACCGGTAGCACAGATACGCAGTATTTT. Looking up the rest from reference TRBV7-2 and TRBJ2-3 gives the full variable domain: GAGVSQSPSNKVTEKGKDVELRCDPISGHTALYWYRQSLGQGLEFLIYFQGNSAPDKSGLPSDRFSAERTGGSVSTLTIQRTQQEDSAVYLCASSTGSTDTQYFGPGTRLTVL.

The V and J genes are TRBV2 and TRBJ1-5; 11 bases line up with TRBD1. The V gene's germline CDR1 is SNHLY and CDR2 FYNNEI. The CDR3 consists of 13 residues. Germline trimming cut 9 bases from V and 6 bases from J; bases unmatched to any gene: 4. The CDR3 DNA follows: TGTGCCAGTGGACAGGGGGCGGCTCAGCCCCAGCATTTT. Translation: CASGQGAAQPQHF. Variable domain in full (rest from reference TRBV2 and TRBJ1-5): EPEVTQTPSHQVTQMGQEVILRCVPISNHLYFYWYRQILGQKVEFLVSFYNNEISEKSEIFDDQFSVERPDGSNFTLKIRSTKLEDSAMYFCASGQGAAQPQHFGDGTRLSIL.